This T cell receptor (beta chain) was captured in a study of T-cell memory formation after mild COVID-19. Background on the study: Clustering of TCRs was largely donor specific.

Study-level findings and limits: Of the contracting clones, CD4+ ones lay mainly in CM and EM, and CD8+ ones in EMRA.

On this clonotype itself: The antigen is not known.

5'RACE primed at constant segments yielded TCR alpha and TCR beta cDNA libraries bearing sample barcodes and UMIs. TCRdb analysed the 5' RACE reads with MiXCR anew, one entry per CDR3 protein. The data show approximately 270,000 distinct CDR3 sequences, around 16% seen once. The germline V gene encodes CDR1 LNHNV and CDR2 YYDKDF (reference sequence). V lost 2 bases and J lost 0, with 8 bases in between. The CDR3 covers 15 residues. The receptor comes from a man younger than 35 who had mild COVID-19 (a few samples of this study predate the infection). Cell type and time point are not known. The rearrangement uses TRBV15 and TRBJ1-3; D unclear. Sequenced material: PBMCs or a T cell subset sorted from them (not recorded which). The CDR3 region is CATSRQESSGNTIYF. CDR3 sequence (DNA): TGTGCCACCAGCAGACAGGAGTCCTCTGGAAACACCATATATTTT.